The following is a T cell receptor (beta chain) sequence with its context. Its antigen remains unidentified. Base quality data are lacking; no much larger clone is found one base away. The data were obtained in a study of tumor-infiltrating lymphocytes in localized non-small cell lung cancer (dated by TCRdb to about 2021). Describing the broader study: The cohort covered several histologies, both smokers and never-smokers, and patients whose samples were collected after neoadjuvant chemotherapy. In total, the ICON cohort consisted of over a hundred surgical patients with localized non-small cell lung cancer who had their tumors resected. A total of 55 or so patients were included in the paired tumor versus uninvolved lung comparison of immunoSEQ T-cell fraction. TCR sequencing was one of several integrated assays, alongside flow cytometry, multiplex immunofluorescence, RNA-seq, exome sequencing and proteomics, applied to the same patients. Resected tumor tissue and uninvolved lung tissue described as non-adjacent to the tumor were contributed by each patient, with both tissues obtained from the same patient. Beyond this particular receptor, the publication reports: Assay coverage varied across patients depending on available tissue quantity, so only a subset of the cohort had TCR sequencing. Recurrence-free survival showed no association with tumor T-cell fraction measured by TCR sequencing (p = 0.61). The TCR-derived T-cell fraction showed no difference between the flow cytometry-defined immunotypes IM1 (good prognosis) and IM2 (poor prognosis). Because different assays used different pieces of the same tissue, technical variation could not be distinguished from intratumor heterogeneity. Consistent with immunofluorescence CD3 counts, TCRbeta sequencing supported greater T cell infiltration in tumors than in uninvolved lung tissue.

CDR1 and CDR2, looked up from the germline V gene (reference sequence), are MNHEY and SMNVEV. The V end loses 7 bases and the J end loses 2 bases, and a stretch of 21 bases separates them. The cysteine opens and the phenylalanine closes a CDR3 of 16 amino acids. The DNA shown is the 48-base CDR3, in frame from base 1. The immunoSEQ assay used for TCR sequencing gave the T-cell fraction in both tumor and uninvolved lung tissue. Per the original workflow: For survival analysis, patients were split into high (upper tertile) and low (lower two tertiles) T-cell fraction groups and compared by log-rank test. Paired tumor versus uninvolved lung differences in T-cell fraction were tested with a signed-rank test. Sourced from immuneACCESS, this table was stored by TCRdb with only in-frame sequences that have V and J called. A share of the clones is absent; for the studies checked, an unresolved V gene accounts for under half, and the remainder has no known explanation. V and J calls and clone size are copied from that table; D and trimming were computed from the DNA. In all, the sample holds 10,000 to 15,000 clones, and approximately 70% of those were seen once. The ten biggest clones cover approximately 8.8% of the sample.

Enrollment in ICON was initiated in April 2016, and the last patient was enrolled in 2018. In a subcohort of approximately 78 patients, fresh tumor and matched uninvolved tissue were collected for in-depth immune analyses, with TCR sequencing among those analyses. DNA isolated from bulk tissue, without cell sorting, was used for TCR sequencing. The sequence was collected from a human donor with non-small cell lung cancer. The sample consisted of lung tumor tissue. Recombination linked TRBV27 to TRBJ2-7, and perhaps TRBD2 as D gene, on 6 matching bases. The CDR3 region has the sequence CASTSSGTPPTYEQYF. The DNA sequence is TGTGCCAGCACCAGTTCCGGGACTCCCCCAACCTACGAGCAGTACTTC.